The T cell receptor (beta chain) described here comes from a study of identifying expanded T cells in peripheral blood. Findings and caveats of the study: Across healthy donors, higher total template counts meant significantly greater approximately 2-week count variance. Over two and four weeks, about 16 and 20 clones changed, versus 1.2 between replicates.

V gave up 2 bases and J gave up 9 bases; unmatched junction bases: 7. Germline CDR1 reads LNHNV; CDR2 reads YYDKDF (reference sequence). The CDR3 spans 14 residues. Repertoires were generated with immunoSEQ multiplex PCR, while TCRdb's copy carries only in-frame clones and drops some. The repertoire holds around 94,000 clones, with 70% to 90% as singletons. In the case of this clone: The antigen is undetermined.

This clonotype was sampled from a person aged 18 to 75 in good health. This chain connects TRBV15 to TRBJ2-7, with 10 bases lining up with TRBD1. The specimen was blood. CDR3: CATSRRDRGNGQYF. The CDR3 region has the DNA TGTGCCACCAGCAGACGGGACAGGGGTAATGGGCAGTACTTC.